This TCR beta chain appears in the sequencing data of a study of blood T cell repertoires in COVID-19. TCRdb's copy holds only in-frame clones and misses some; the assay was immunoSEQ multiplex PCR. The data hold fewer than 350,000 clones, with approximately 85% observed a single time. The CDR3 has 14 amino acids. Germline values: CDR1 SGHTA, CDR2 FQGTGA. Trimming at V came to 5 bases and at J to 1 base, leaving 2 bases not matched to a gene. Specimen: PBMCs or T cells enriched from blood (not recorded which). V gene TRBV7-3 combines with J gene TRBJ1-1; 9 bases match TRBD1. The receptor's source is a man younger than 40 who had recovered from COVID-19. CDR3 DNA sequence: TGTGCCAGCAGCCCGGGACAGGGGAACACTGAAGCTTTCTTT. It is translated as CASSPGQGNTEAFF. Drawing the rest from reference TRBV7-3 and TRBJ1-1, the complete variable domain is GAGVSQTPSNKVTEKGKYVELRCDPISGHTALYWYRQSLGQGPEFLIYFQGTGAADDSGLPNDRFFAVRPEGSVSTLKIQRTERGDSAVYLCASSPGQGNTEAFFGQGTRLTVV.